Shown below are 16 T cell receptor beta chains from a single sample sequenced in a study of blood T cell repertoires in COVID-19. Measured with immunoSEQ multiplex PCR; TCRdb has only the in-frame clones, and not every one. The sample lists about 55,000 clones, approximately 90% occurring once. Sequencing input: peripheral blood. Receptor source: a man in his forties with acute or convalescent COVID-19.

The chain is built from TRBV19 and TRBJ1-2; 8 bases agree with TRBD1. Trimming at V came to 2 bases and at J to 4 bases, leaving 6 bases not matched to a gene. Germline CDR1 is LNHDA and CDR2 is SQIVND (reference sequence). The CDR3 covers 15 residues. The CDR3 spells CASSITPTGVYGYTF. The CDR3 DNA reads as TGTGCCAGTAGTATAACCCCGACAGGGGTCTATGGCTACACCTTC.

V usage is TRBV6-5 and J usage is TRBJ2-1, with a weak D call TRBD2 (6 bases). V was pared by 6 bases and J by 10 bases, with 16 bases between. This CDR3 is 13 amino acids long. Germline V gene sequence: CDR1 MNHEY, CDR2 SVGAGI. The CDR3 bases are TGTGCCAGCAGCTCTGGGGGGTCGGGGGAGCAGTTCTTC. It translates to CASSSGGSGEQFF.

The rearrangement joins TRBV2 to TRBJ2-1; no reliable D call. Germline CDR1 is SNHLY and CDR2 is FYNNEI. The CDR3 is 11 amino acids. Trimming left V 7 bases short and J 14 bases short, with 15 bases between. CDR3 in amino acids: CASNYEAHEFF. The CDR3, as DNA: TGTGCCAGCAACTACGAAGCCCACGAGTTCTTC. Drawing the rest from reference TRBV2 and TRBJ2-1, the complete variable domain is EPEVTQTPSHQVTQMGQEVILRCVPISNHLYFYWYRQILGQKVEFLVSFYNNEISEKSEIFDDQFSVERPDGSNFTLKIRSTKLEDSAMYFCASNYEAHEFFGPGTRLTVL.

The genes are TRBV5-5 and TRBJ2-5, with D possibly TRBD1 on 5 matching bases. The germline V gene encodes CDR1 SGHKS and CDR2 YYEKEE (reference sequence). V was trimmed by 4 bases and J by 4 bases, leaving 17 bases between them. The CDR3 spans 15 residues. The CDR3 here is CASSPGPQRGETQYF. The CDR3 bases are TGTGCCAGCAGCCCTGGACCCCAAAGGGGAGAGACCCAGTACTTC. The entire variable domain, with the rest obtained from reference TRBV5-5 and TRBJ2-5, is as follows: DAGVTQSPTHLIKTRGQQVTLRCSPISGHKSVSWYQQVLGQGPQFIFQYYEKEERGRGNFPDRFSARQFPNYSSELNVNALLLGDSALYLCASSPGPQRGETQYFGPGTRLLVL.

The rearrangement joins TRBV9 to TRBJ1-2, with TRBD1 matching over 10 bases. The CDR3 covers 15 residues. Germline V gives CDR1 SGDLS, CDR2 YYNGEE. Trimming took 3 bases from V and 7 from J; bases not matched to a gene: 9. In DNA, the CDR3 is TGTGCCAGCAGCGGGACCTCCGGGACAGGGGTTGGCTACACCTTC. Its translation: CASSGTSGTGVGYTF.

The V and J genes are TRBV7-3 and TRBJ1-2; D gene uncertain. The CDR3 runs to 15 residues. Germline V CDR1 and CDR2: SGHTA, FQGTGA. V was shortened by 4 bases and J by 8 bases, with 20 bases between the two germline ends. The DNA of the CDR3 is TGTGCCAGCAGCTCTAATCCCCGGACTTTGGAGGGCTACACCTTC. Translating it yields CASSSNPRTLEGYTF.

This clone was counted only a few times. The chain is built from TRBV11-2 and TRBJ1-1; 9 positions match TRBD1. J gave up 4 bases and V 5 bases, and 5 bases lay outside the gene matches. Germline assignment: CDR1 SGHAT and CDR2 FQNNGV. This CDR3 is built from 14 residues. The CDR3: CASSLGTGSTEAFF. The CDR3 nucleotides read TGTGCCAGCAGCCTCGGGACAGGGTCCACTGAAGCTTTCTTT.

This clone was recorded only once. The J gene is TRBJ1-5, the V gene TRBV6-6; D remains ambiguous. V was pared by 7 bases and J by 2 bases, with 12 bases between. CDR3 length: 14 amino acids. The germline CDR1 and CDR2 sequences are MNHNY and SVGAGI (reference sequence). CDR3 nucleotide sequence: TGTGCCAGCAATAATGCGGGCGGCAATCAGCCCCAGCATTTT. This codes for CASNNAGGNQPQHF.

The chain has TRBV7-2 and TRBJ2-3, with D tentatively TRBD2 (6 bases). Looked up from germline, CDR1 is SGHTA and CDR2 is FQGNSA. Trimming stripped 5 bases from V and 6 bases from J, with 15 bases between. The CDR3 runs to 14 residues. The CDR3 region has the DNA TGTGCCAGCAGCCAGGGACTGTCCCTCGATACGCAGTATTTT. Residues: CASSQGLSLDTQYF.

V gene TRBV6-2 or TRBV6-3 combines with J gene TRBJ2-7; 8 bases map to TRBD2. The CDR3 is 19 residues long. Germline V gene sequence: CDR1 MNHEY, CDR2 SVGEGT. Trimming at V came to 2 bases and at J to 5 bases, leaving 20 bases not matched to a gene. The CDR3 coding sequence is TGTGCCAGCAGTTACGATTTTCTTCTCGAGCGGGAGTCTCGCCACGAGCAGTACTTC. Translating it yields CASSYDFLLERESRHEQYF.

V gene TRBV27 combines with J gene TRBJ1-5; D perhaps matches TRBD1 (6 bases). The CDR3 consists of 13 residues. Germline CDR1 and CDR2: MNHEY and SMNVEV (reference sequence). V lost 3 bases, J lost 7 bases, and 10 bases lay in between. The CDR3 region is CASSLGARQPQHF. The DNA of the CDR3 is TGTGCCAGCAGTTTGGGGGCTCGCCAGCCCCAGCATTTT.

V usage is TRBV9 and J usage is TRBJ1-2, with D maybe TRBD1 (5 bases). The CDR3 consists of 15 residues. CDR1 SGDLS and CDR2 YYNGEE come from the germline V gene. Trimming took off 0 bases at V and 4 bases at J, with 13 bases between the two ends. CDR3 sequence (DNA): TGTGCCAGCAGCGTAGCTGTGGAGGGGCGCTATGGCTACACCTTC. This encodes CASSVAVEGRYGYTF.

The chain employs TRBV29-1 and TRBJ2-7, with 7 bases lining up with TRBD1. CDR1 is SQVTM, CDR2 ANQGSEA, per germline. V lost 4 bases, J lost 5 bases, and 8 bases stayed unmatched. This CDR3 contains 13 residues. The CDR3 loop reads CSVVPTGLHEQYF. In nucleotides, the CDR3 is TGCAGCGTTGTCCCGACAGGGTTGCACGAGCAGTACTTC.

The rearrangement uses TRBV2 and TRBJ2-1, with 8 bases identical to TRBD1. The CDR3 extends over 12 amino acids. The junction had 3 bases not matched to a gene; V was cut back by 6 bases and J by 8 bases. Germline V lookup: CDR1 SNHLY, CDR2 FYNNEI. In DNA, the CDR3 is TGTGCCAGCAGGGACAGGGTCCATGAGCAGTTCTTC. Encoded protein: CASRDRVHEQFF.

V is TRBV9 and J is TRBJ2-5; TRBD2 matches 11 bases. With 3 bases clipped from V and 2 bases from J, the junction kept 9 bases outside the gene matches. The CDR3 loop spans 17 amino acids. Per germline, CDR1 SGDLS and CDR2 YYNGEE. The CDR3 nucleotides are TGTGCCAGCAGCGCCCGACTTGGGACTAGCGGACAAGAGACCCAGTACTTC. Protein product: CASSARLGTSGQETQYF.

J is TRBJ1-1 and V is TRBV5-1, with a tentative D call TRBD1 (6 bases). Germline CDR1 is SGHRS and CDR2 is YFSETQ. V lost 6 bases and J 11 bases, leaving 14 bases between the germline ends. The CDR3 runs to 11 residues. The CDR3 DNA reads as TGCGCCAGCAACGAGGGGGTTTTGGCTTTCTTT. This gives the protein CASNEGVLAFF.